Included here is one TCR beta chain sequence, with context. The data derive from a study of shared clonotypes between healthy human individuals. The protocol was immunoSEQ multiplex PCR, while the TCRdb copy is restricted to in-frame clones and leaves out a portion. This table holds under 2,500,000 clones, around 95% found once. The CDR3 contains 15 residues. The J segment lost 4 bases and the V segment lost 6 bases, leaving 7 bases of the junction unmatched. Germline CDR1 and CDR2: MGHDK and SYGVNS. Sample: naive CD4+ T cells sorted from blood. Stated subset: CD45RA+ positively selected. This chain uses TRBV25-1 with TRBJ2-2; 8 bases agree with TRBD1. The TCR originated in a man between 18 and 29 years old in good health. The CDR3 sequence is CASSPGQGRTGELFF. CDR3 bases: TGTGCCAGCAGCCCTGGACAGGGTCGCACCGGGGAGCTGTTTTTT.